A single sample is the source of the 9 T cell receptor beta chains below, sequenced in a study of T cells in Graves' hyperthyroidism and ophthalmopathy. Using RNA transcripts as the source, TCR beta CDR3 regions were amplified. Researchers ran a first-round RT-PCR on the TCR CDR3 using the HTBI primer set. TCRdb processed the multiplex PCR reads anew with MiXCR; each CDR3 protein has one entry. The sample carries hundreds of thousands of distinct CDR3 sequences, around 15% recorded once. Sequenced material: blood. Every receptor here comes from a woman in her 30s with Graves' hyperthyroidism.

This chain connects TRBV4-3 to TRBJ1-4, with D perhaps TRBD1 (6 bases). V was shortened by 1 base and J by 7 bases, with 10 bases between the two germline ends. The CDR3 runs to 14 residues. The germline gives CDR1 LGHNA, CDR2 YSLEER. The CDR3 nucleotides read TGCGCCAGCAGCCAAGGAGGCAGGGGTGAAAAACTGTTTTTT. This translates into CASSQGGRGEKLFF.

This clonotype was detected many times. V gene TRBV28 combines with J gene TRBJ2-5, with 9 bases matching TRBD1. V was pared by 4 bases and J by 6 bases, with 9 bases of the junction left unmatched. CDR1 is MDHEN and CDR2 is SYDVKM in the germline V gene. The CDR3 is 15 amino acids. In DNA, the CDR3 is TGTGCCAGCAGTTCACAGGGGGCCGGGGAAAAGACCCAGTACTTC. This sequence encodes CASSSQGAGEKTQYF.

This clonotype was recorded at least ten times. The chain carries TRBV20-1 and TRBJ2-7; 13 nucleotides agree with TRBD2. Germline V gene sequence: CDR1 DFQATT, CDR2 SNEGSKA (reference sequence). J was trimmed by 2 bases and V by 6 bases; bases with no gene match: 16. This CDR3 spans 18 amino acids. In DNA form, the CDR3 reads TGCAGTGCCAGCCCCGGTCCGGGACTAGCGGGGCTGACCTACGAGCAGTACTTC. Translation gives CSASPGPGLAGLTYEQYF.

The sample holds many counts of this clonotype. The genes are TRBV12-3 or TRBV12-4 and TRBJ2-1, with D unclear. The CDR3 is 13 amino acids. V gave up 0 bases and J gave up 7 bases, with 7 bases separating them. The CDR3 nucleotides are TGTGCCAGCAGTTTAGCCTATAGGAATGAGCAGTTCTTC. Amino acids: CASSLAYRNEQFF.

This clonotype appeared a few times. The J gene is TRBJ2-7, the V gene TRBV20-1; D is unresolved. The CDR3 covers 12 residues. The germline gives CDR1 DFQATT, CDR2 SNEGSKA (reference sequence). The V gene lost 4 bases and the J gene lost 3 bases, with 10 bases spanning the gap. CDR3 sequence: CSANAAIYEQYF. CDR3 nucleotide sequence: TGCAGTGCTAACGCGGCAATCTACGAGCAGTACTTC.

This clonotype was seen more than once but under ten times. V gene TRBV6-1 combines with J gene TRBJ2-4; D unresolved. CDR1 is MNHNS and CDR2 is SASEGT in the germline V gene. The germline V and J ends were trimmed by 2 bases and 0 bases, with 8 bases remaining between them. This CDR3 comprises 15 residues. The CDR3 loop is CASSERAVAKNIQYF. In DNA form, the CDR3 reads TGTGCCAGCAGTGAAAGGGCTGTAGCCAAAAACATTCAGTACTTC.

The chain recombines TRBV6-1 with TRBJ2-1; 12 bases match TRBD2. The CDR3 contains 16 residues. V dropped 2 bases and J dropped 9; count of bases not matched to a gene: 8. CDR1 is MNHNS, CDR2 SASEGT, per germline. The chain's CDR3 is CASSERLAGVGGEQFF. The CDR3 region has the DNA TGTGCCAGCAGTGAAAGACTAGCGGGAGTCGGGGGTGAGCAGTTCTTC.

The V gene is TRBV27, the J gene TRBJ2-2, with a tentative D call TRBD1 (5 bases). The CDR3 length is 13 residues. The germline V gene encodes CDR1 MNHEY and CDR2 SMNVEV (reference sequence). Trimming cost V 7 bases and J 1 base, with 7 bases left between them. This CDR3 reads CASTDRNTGELFF. The CDR3 DNA follows: TGTGCCAGCACCGACAGGAACACCGGGGAGCTGTTTTTT.

This clonotype was observed a handful of times. The chain carries TRBV5-5 and TRBJ2-5; D gene uncertain. This CDR3 has 14 amino acids. The germline V and J ends were trimmed by 1 base and 4 bases, with 11 bases remaining between them. Germline V gives CDR1 SGHKS, CDR2 YYEKEE (reference sequence). CDR3 protein: CASSLPRIGETQYF. The DNA of the CDR3 is TGTGCCAGCAGCTTGCCGCGGATAGGAGAGACCCAGTACTTC.